The source of this TCR beta chain is a study of cytotoxic CD8 clonotypes in ibrutinib-treated CLL. Study context: Patients attained approximately 24 partial and 2 complete responses; at median around 63 months, around 15 remained remitted while 12 progressed. The taking of response samples occurred after a median about 13 months of treatment, with a range of 6 to 36. Study-wide points: Whereas clonality rose at ibrutinib response, it declined toward baseline at progression.

Only in-frame clones appear in the TCRdb table, and some are missing; sequencing was by immunoSEQ multiplex PCR. The sample consists of about 200,000 clones, 75% to 85% of them appearing once. Details on this clone: Antigen unknown.

The CDR3 totals 13 residues. Germline loops: CDR1 MNHNS, CDR2 SASEGT. V lost 1 base and J lost 5, with 8 bases in between. This clonotype originated in a human donor with chronic lymphocytic leukemia. Sequenced material: PBMCs, taken after 12 months of ibrutinib treatment. V usage is TRBV6-1 and J usage is TRBJ1-2; D gene uncertain. The CDR3 loop reads CASSEGGGYGYTF. In DNA, the CDR3 is TGTGCCAGCAGTGAAGGCGGAGGTTATGGCTACACCTTC.